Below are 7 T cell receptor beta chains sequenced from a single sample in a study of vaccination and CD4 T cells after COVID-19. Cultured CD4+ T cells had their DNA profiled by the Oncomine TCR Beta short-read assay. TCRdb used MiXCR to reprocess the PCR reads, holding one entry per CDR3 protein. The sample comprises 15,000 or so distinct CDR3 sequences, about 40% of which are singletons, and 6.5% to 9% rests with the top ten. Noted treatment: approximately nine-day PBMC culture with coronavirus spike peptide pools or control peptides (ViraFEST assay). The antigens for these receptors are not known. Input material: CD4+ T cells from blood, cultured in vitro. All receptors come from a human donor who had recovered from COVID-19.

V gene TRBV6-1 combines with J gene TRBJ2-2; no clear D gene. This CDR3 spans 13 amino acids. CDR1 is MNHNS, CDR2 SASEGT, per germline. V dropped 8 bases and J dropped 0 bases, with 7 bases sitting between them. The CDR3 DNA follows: TGTGCCAGCGGAGCTGCGAACACCGGGGAGCTGTTTTTT. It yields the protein CASGAANTGELFF.

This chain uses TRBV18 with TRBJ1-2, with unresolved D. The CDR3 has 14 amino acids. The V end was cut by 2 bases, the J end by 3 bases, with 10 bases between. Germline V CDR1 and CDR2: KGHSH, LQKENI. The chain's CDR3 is CASSPVTNDYGYTF. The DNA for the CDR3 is TGTGCCAGCTCACCAGTGACTAACGACTATGGCTACACCTTC.

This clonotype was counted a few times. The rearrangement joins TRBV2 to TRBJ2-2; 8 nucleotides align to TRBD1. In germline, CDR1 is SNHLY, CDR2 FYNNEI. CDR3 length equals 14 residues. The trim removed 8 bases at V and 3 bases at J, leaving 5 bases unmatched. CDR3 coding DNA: TGTGCCAGCCGTAACAGGGGGGACACCGGGGAGCTGTTTTTT. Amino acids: CASRNRGDTGELFF.

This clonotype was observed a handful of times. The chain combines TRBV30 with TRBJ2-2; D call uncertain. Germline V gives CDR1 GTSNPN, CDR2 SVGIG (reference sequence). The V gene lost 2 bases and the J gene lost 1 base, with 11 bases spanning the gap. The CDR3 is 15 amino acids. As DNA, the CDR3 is TGTGCCTGGAGTCTGCTGGCAGGGAACACCGGGGAGCTGTTTTTT. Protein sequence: CAWSLLAGNTGELFF. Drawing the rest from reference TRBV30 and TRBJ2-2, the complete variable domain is SQTIHQWPATLVQPVGSPLSLECTVEGTSNPNLYWYRQAAGRGLQLLFYSVGIGQISSEVPQNLSASRPQDRQFILSSKKLLLSDSGFYLCAWSLLAGNTGELFFGEGSRLTVL.

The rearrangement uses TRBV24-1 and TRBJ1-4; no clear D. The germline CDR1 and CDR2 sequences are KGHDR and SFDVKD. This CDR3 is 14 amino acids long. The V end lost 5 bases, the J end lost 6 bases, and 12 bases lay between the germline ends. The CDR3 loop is CATSVPPYHEKLFF. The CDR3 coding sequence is TGTGCCACCAGTGTTCCCCCCTACCATGAAAAACTGTTTTTT.

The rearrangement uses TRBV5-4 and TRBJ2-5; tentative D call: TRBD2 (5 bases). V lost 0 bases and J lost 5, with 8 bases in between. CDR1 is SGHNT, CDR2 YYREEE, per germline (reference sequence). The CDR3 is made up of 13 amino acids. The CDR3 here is CASSLGGWETQYF. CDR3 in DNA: TGTGCCAGCAGCTTGGGAGGGTGGGAGACCCAGTACTTC. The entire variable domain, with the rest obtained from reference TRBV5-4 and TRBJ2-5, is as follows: ETGVTQSPTHLIKTRGQQVTLRCSSQSGHNTVSWYQQALGQGPQFIFQYYREEENGRGNFPPRFSGLQFPNYSSELNVNALELDDSALYLCASSLGGWETQYFGPGTRLLVL.

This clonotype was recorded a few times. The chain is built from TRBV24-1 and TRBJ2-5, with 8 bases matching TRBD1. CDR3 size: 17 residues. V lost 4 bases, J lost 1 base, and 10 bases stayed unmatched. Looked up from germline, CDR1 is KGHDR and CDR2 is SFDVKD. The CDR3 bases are TGTGCCACCAGTGAACCAGGGACAGGCGTAACCCAAGAGACCCAGTACTTC. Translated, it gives CATSEPGTGVTQETQYF.